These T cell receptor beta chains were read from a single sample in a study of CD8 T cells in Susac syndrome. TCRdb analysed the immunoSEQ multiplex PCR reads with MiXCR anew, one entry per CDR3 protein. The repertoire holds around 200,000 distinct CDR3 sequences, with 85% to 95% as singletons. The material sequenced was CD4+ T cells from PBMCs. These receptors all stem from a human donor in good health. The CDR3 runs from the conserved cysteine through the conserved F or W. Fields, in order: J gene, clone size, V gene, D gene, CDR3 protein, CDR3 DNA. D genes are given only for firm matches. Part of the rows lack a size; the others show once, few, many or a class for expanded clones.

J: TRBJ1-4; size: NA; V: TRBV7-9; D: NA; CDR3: CASSPAFRVATNEKLFF; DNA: TGTGCCAGCAGCCCCGCCTTCAGGGTCGCAACTAATGAAAAACTGTTTTTT
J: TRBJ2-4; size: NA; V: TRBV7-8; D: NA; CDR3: CASSSRGFAKNIQYF; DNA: TGTGCCAGCAGCTCCCGAGGATTCGCCAAAAACATTCAGTACTTC
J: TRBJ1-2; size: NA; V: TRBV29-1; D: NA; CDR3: CSVLFGDGYTF; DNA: TGCAGCGTCCTCTTCGGGGACGGCTACACCTTC
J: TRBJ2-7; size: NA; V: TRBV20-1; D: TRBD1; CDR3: CSADLGQGTYEQYF; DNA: TGCAGCGCCGACCTGGGACAGGGAACCTACGAGCAGTACTTC
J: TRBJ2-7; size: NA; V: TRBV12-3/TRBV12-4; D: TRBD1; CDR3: CASSRDRGYRVYF; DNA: TGTGCCAGCAGTCGGGACAGGGGGTATCGTGTGTACTTC
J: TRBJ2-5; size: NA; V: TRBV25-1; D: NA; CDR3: CASRFTGRETQYF; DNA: TGTGCCAGCCGTTTCACAGGGCGGGAGACCCAGTACTTC
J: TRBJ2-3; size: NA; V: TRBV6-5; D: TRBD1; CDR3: CASTTQGKDTQYF; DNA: TGTGCCAGCACCACACAGGGGAAGGATACGCAGTATTTT
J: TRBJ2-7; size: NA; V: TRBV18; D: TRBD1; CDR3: CASSPETGGTTYEQYF; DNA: TGTGCCAGCTCACCAGAAACAGGGGGCACCACCTACGAGCAGTACTTC
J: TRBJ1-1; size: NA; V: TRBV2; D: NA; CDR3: CASSEALTQTPLGAFF; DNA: TGTGCCAGCAGTGAAGCGCTTACTCAGACGCCGCTCGGTGCTTTCTTT
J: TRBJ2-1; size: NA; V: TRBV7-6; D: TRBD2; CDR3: CASSLYRSSGIYNEQFF; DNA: TGTGCCAGCAGCTTATACAGGAGTAGCGGGATCTACAATGAGCAGTTCTTC
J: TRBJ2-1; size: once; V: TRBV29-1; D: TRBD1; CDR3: CSVGTGKDNEQFF; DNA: TGCAGCGTAGGGACAGGGAAAGACAATGAGCAGTTCTTC
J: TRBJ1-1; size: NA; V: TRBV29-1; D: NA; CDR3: CSVEDPKEAFF; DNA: TGCAGCGTTGAAGATCCGAAGGAAGCTTTCTTT
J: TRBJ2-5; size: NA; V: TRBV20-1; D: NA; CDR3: CSARAGIQETQYF; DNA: TGCAGTGCTAGAGCGGGTATCCAAGAGACCCAGTACTTC
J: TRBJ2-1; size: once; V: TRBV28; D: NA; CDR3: CASSSGGTAHNEQFF; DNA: TGTGCCAGCAGTTCTGGCGGGACCGCCCACAATGAGCAGTTCTTC
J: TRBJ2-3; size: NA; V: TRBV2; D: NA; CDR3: CASSDRRGTDTQYF; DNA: TGTGCCAGCAGTGATCGAAGGGGCACAGATACGCAGTATTTT
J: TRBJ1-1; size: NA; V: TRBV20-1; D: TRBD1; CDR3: CSAGGGRTEAFF; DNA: TGCAGTGCTGGAGGGGGCCGGACTGAAGCTTTCTTT
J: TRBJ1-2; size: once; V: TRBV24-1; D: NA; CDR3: CATSVQGRGYTF; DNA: TGTGCCACCAGTGTACAGGGAAGAGGCTACACCTTC
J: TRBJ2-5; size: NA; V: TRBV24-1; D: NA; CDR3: CATSEPPTGIQETQYF; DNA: TGTGCCACCAGTGAACCTCCTACAGGGATCCAAGAGACCCAGTACTTC
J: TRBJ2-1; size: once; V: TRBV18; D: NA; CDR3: CASSPRTGEQGEQFF; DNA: TGTGCCAGCTCACCACGAACGGGAGAGCAAGGTGAGCAGTTCTTC
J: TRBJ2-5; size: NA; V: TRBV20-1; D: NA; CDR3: CSASTAGNQETQYF; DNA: TGCAGTGCTAGTACGGCGGGCAACCAAGAGACCCAGTACTTC
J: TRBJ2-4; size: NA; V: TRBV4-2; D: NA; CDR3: CASSLLSKIRGPLAKNIQYF; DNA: TGTGCCAGCAGCCTTCTAAGCAAGATTCGGGGTCCACTAGCCAAAAACATTCAGTACTTC
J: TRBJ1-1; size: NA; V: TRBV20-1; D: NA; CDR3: CSASRGLGTEAFF; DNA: TGCAGTGCTAGTAGGGGCCTCGGCACTGAAGCTTTCTTT
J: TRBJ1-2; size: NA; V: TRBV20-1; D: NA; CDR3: CSASGTNGYTF; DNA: TGCAGTGCCTCGGGGACTAATGGCTACACCTTC
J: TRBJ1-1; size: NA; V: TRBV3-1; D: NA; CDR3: CASSQEAGNTEAFF; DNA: TGTGCCAGCAGCCAAGAGGCAGGGAACACTGAAGCTTTCTTT
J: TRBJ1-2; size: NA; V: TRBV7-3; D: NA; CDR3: CASSSSRTGKGGYTF; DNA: TGTGCCAGCAGCTCCTCTCGCACAGGGAAAGGTGGCTACACCTTC
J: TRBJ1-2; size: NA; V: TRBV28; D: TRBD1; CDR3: CATDGTGGRYGYTF; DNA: TGTGCCACCGATGGGACAGGGGGCCGCTATGGCTACACCTTC
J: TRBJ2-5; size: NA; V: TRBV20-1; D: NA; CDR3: CSARDRRGSGTQYF; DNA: TGCAGTGCTAGAGATAGACGCGGTTCGGGGACCCAGTACTTC
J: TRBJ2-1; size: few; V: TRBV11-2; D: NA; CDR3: CASSKGRTYNEQFF; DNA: TGTGCCAGCAGCAAGGGCAGGACCTACAATGAGCAGTTCTTC
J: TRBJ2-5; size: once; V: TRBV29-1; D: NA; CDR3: CSASRRDAQETQYF; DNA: TGCAGCGCCTCCCGGCGGGATGCCCAAGAGACCCAGTACTTC
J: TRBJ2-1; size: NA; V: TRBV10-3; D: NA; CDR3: CAIGVSEYNEQFF; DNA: TGTGCCATTGGGGTTAGCGAGTACAATGAGCAGTTCTTC
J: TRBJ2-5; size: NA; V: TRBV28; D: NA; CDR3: CASSVRGAETQYF; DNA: TGTGCCAGCAGTGTGAGGGGAGCGGAGACCCAGTACTTC
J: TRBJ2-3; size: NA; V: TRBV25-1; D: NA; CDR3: CASSEWFGTITDTQYF; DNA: TGTGCCAGCAGCGAATGGTTCGGGACAATCACAGATACGCAGTATTTT
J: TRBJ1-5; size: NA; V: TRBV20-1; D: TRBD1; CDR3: CSAPGGAGINSNQPQHF; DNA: TGCAGTGCTCCAGGGGGGGCAGGAATTAATAGCAATCAGCCCCAGCATTTT
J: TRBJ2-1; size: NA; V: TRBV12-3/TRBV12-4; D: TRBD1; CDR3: CASSLDRGSDEQFF; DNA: TGTGCCAGCAGTTTGGACAGGGGCTCGGATGAGCAGTTCTTC
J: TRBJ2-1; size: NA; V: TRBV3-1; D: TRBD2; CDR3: CASSPLAGVQPEQFF; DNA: TGTGCCAGCAGCCCACTAGCGGGAGTTCAACCTGAGCAGTTCTTC
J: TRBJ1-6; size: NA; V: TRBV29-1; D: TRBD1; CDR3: CSAGTANSPLHF; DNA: TGCAGCGCCGGGACAGCGAATTCACCCCTCCACTTT
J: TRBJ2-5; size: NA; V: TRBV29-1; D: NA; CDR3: CSVDGGVETQYF; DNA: TGCAGCGTTGATGGCGGGGTGGAGACCCAGTACTTC
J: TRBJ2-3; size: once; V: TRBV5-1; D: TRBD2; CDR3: CASSLDPSLLAGGSTDTQYF; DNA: TGCGCCAGCAGCTTGGATCCCTCTTTACTAGCGGGGGGAAGCACAGATACGCAGTATTTT
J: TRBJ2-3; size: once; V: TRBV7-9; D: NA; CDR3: CASSLAERTDTQYF; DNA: TGTGCCAGCAGCTTAGCGGAGAGAACAGATACGCAGTATTTT
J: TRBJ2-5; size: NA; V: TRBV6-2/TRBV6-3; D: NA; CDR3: CASKGGSRETQYF; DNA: TGTGCCAGCAAGGGGGGATCACGAGAGACCCAGTACTTC
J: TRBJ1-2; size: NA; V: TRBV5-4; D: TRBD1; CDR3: CASSRDSAWYGYTF; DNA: TGTGCCAGCAGCCGGGACAGTGCCTGGTATGGCTACACCTTC
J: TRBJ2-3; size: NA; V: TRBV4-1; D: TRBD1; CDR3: CASSEAGTGPDTQYF; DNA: TGCGCCAGCAGCGAAGCCGGGACAGGGCCCGATACGCAGTATTTT
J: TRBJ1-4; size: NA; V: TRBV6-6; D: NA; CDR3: CASRPDRRVRNEKLFF; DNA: TGTGCCAGCAGACCAGACAGAAGGGTGCGAAATGAAAAACTGTTTTTT
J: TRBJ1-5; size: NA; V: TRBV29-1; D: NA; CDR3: CSAQAYSNQPQHF; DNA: TGCAGCGCCCAGGCTTATAGCAATCAGCCCCAGCATTTT
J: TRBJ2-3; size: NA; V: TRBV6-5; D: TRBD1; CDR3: CASTRGPRDTQYF; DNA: TGTGCCAGCACGAGGGGGCCTCGAGATACGCAGTATTTT
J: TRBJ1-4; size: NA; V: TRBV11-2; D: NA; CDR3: CASSSQGVEELFF; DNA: TGTGCCAGCAGCTCACAGGGTGTGGAGGAACTGTTTTTT
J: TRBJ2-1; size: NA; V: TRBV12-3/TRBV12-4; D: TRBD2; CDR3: CASKTSDTYNEQFF; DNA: TGTGCCAGCAAAACTAGCGACACCTACAATGAGCAGTTCTTC
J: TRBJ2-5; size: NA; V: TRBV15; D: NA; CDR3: CATSRAPPAKETQYF; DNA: TGTGCCACCAGCAGAGCTCCCCCAGCTAAAGAGACCCAGTACTTC
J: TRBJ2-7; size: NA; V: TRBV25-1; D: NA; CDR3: CASISRGGSDEQYF; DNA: TGTGCCAGCATCAGTAGAGGCGGGTCTGACGAGCAGTACTTC
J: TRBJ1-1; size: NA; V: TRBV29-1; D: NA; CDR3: CSVGRHLNTEAFF; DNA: TGCAGCGTTGGGCGACACCTGAACACTGAAGCTTTCTTT
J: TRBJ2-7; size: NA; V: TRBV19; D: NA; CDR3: CASSSPYEQYF; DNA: TGTGCCAGTAGTAGTCCCTACGAGCAGTACTTC
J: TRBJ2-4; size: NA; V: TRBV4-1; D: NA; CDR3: CASSLLRQSAAKNIQYF; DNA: TGCGCCAGCAGCCTCTTACGCCAGAGCGCAGCCAAAAACATTCAGTACTTC
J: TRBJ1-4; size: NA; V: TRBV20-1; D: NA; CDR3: CSAGGGANEKLFF; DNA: TGCAGTGCCGGTGGAGGGGCCAATGAAAAACTGTTTTTT